This T cell receptor (beta chain) was identified in a study of shared clonotypes between healthy human individuals. CD45RO-negative, CCR7-positively selected cells formed the naive CD8 fraction, excluding terminally differentiated effector memory CD45RA+ cells. Healthy HIV-negative adults without recent acute infections or vaccinations served as donors. Trimming cost V 7 bases and J 2 bases, with 12 bases left between them. Germline lookup yields CDR1 SGHVS and CDR2 FQNEAQ. CDR3 length: 14 residues. Under the authors' procedure: Without quality scores, immunoSEQ junctional reads could not be filtered like full-length reads. The assay was immunoSEQ multiplex PCR, and TCRdb's table has in-frame clones only and misses some. V, J and clone size are taken as reported in that table, and D and trimming were inferred from the DNA itself. Among some 2.1 million clones, around 95% were seen once, and the ten largest hold about 1.6%.

The chain couples TRBV7-8 to TRBJ2-1; weak D call: TRBD2 (6 bases). The TCR sequence derives from a man younger than 35 in good health. Some clones in this sample may be carry-over from other donors' samples. Sequencing was done on a sample of naive CD8+ T cells from PBMCs. Written as DNA, the CDR3 is TGTGCCAGCACATGGGGGGAGCCCTACAATGAGCAGTTCTTC. Translating it yields CASTWGEPYNEQFF.